This T cell receptor beta chain was observed in a study of shared clonotypes between healthy human individuals. The V gene end was trimmed by 4 bases and the J gene end by 4 bases; junction bases not matched to a gene: 7. Germline CDR1 and CDR2: LGHNA and YSLEER. The CDR3 runs to 15 residues. Here immunoSEQ multiplex PCR was the method, and the copy in TCRdb shows in-frame clones only, minus some. This sample has 2 million to 2.5 million clones, with about nine tenths found just once. The origin of this receptor is a man younger than 35 in good health. Some clones in this sample may be carry-over from other donors' samples. The sample consisted of naive CD4+ T cells from PBMCs. The subset: CD45RA+ positively selected. The V call is TRBV4-3, the J call TRBJ2-5; TRBD1 matches at 9 bases. The CDR3 DNA is TGCGCCAGCAGCCCGGGACAGGGAAGAGGAGAGACCCAGTACTTC. Its translation: CASSPGQGRGETQYF.